The clone carrying this TCR beta chain has only one observation. Antigen: not known. The sample comes from a study of T cells in localized non-small cell lung cancer. This CDR3 has 14 residues. The trim removed 4 bases at V and 6 bases at J, leaving 7 bases unmatched. The germline gives CDR1 SQVTM, CDR2 ANQGSEA. Overall study results and limits: Adjacent lung had a median roughly 50 of the 100 largest tumor clones. Among blood samples, higher T cell density accompanied longer overall survival.

The data were produced by immunoSEQ multiplex PCR, yet TCRdb's version contains in-frame clones alone and is incomplete. This sample has 950 or so clones; nearly 25% occur once, and the top ten carry approximately 25%. V is TRBV29-1 and J is TRBJ2-5; the match to TRBD1 covers 11 bases. The receptor was isolated from a female donor older than 55 with stage I lung adenocarcinoma. The sequences come from normal lung tissue next to the tumor, collected before any cancer treatment. The CDR3 DNA reads TGCAGCGTTGGGCGGGACAGGGGGGGAAAGACCCAGTACTTC. Amino acids: CSVGRDRGGKTQYF.